A single sample is the source of the 27 T cell receptor beta chains below, sequenced in a study of T cells in Graves' hyperthyroidism and ophthalmopathy. Using RNA transcripts as the source, TCR beta CDR3 regions were amplified. RT-PCR in the first round (using the HTBI primer set) targeted the TCR CDR3. Via MiXCR, TCRdb re-called the multiplex PCR reads, giving one row per CDR3 protein. The sample has hundreds of thousands of distinct CDR3 sequences; over 12% are singletons. The sample consisted of blood. Receptor source: a man aged 18 to 35 with Graves' ophthalmopathy.

This clonotype occurred many times. The chain uses TRBV7-3 and TRBJ2-2; TRBD1 is a possible D gene (5 bases). The germline V and J ends were trimmed by 4 bases and 3 bases, with 9 bases remaining between them. The CDR3 length is 14 residues. Germline loops: CDR1 SGHTA, CDR2 FQGTGA. The CDR3 region is CASSSGLDTGELFF. The CDR3 DNA reads as TGTGCCAGCAGCTCAGGGCTGGACACCGGGGAGCTGTTTTTT.

This chain connects TRBV6-1 to TRBJ2-5; 7 bases fit TRBD1. Germline V gives CDR1 MNHNS, CDR2 SASEGT. V lost 6 bases to trimming and J lost 5 bases; unmatched junction nucleotides: 18. This CDR3 comprises 17 residues. The CDR3, as DNA: TGTGCCAGCAGCCACGGGTTAGGGGGCAACTCGAGGGAGACCCAGTACTTC. This translates into CASSHGLGGNSRETQYF.

The rearrangement links TRBV19 to TRBJ1-2; D gene ambiguous. Germline assignment: CDR1 LNHDA and CDR2 SQIVND (reference sequence). This CDR3 spans 13 amino acids. Trimming stripped 0 bases from V and 4 bases from J, with 6 bases between. CDR3 bases: TGTGCCAGTAGTATAGACGGCCTCTATGGCTACACCTTC. This codes for CASSIDGLYGYTF.

This clonotype was recorded at least ten times. The chain combines TRBV20-1 with TRBJ2-5; a weak D match, TRBD2 (5 bases). This CDR3 contains 13 residues. Trimming pared 5 bases from V and 5 bases from J, leaving 15 bases between. Germline lookup yields CDR1 DFQATT and CDR2 SNEGSKA (reference sequence). The CDR3 sequence: CSAPQTGRETQYF. DNA of the CDR3: TGCAGTGCTCCCCAGACGGGAAGGGAGACCCAGTACTTC.

This clonotype has ten or more counts. The J gene is TRBJ1-2, the V gene TRBV5-1; the match to TRBD1 covers 7 bases. Germline lookup yields CDR1 SGHRS and CDR2 YFSETQ. The CDR3 spans 15 residues. Trimming took 5 bases from V and 4 from J; bases not matched to a gene: 11. The CDR3 DNA follows: TGCGCCAGCAGACAAGATATGACAGGGCGCTATGGCTACACCTTC. Protein sequence: CASRQDMTGRYGYTF.

This clonotype was counted many times. The CDR3 reads CASSPPGGYGYTF. The CDR3 bases are TGTGCCAGCTCACCACCAGGGGGCTATGGCTACACCTTC. The chain recombines TRBV18 with TRBJ1-2; D possibly corresponds to TRBD1 (6 bases). V gave up 0 bases and J gave up 4 bases, with 6 bases separating them. The CDR3 spans 13 residues. Germline CDR1 is KGHSH and CDR2 is LQKENI. The full variable domain, rest sourced from reference TRBV18 and TRBJ1-2, is NAGVMQNPRHLVRRRGQEARLRCSPMKGHSHVYWYRQLPEEGLKFMVYLQKENIIDESGMPKERFSAEFPKEGPSILRIQQVVRGDSAAYFCASSPPGGYGYTFGSGTRLTVV.

The table lists this clonotype with many counts. The chain is built from TRBV7-2 and TRBJ2-5, with unresolved D. Between the trimmed V and J ends, which lost 5 bases and 1 base, there was a span of 14 bases. This CDR3 is built from 15 residues. Germline-derived CDR1 and CDR2 are SGHTA and FQGNSA. CDR3 nucleotide sequence: TGTGCCAGCAGCCCCTTTTCACAGATCCAAGAGACCCAGTACTTC. This translates into CASSPFSQIQETQYF.

On this clonotype itself: This may be a read error: a much more frequent sequence differs by one nucleotide. The V and J genes are TRBV30 and TRBJ1-5; TRBD1 aligns across 8 bases. There are 14 residues in the CDR3. Germline CDR1 reads GTSNPN; CDR2 reads SVGIG (reference sequence). J was trimmed by 9 bases and V by 3 bases; bases with no gene match: 10. This chain's CDR3 is CAWSAGQAMGPQHF. For the CDR3, the DNA is TGTGCCTGGAGCGCGGGACAGGCAATGGGGCCCCAGCATTTT.

This clonotype was recorded many times. V gene TRBV6-1 combines with J gene TRBJ2-7; no definite D call. The V end lost 5 bases, the J end lost 5 bases, and 4 bases lay between the germline ends. The CDR3 covers 10 residues. The germline V gene encodes CDR1 MNHNS and CDR2 SASEGT. This CDR3 reads CASSRDEQYF. The CDR3 DNA is TGTGCCAGCAGTCGGGACGAGCAGTACTTC.

The J gene is TRBJ2-3, the V gene TRBV20-1; TRBD1 agrees at 9 bases. The CDR3 is 16 residues long. The V gene's germline CDR1 is DFQATT and CDR2 SNEGSKA (reference sequence). V shed 7 bases and J 0 bases; nucleotides not matched to a gene: 11. For the CDR3, the DNA is TGCAGTGGGAGCTGGGGACAGGGATGGAGCACAGATACGCAGTATTTT. Translated, it gives CSGSWGQGWSTDTQYF.

To note about this clonotype: A read error is possible here, since a much larger clone lies one base away. CDR3 in DNA: TGTGCCATCAGCAAGGGAGTAGCGGGGGAAAATGAGCAGTTCTTC. Translated: CAISKGVAGENEQFF. The chain carries TRBV10-3 and TRBJ2-1; 9 bases align to TRBD2. Germline V CDR1 and CDR2: ENHRY, SYGVKD. The CDR3 length is 15 residues. The V and J ends lost 6 bases and 7 bases, in that order; junction bases with no gene match: 10.

The genes are TRBV7-2 and TRBJ1-2, with 7 nucleotides matching TRBD1. Losses at the gene ends were 5 bases for V and 4 bases for J; bases not matched to a gene: 13. CDR1 is SGHTA, CDR2 FQGNSA, per germline. The CDR3 consists of 16 residues. The CDR3: CASSLPPEGAFYGYTF. CDR3 in DNA: TGTGCCAGCAGCCTCCCACCCGAGGGGGCATTCTATGGCTACACCTTC.

This clonotype was seen ten or more times. The chain couples TRBV2 to TRBJ2-7; D ambiguous. Trimming took off 5 bases at V and 0 bases at J, with 8 bases between the two ends. Germline V gene data show CDR1 as SNHLY and CDR2 as FYNNEI. The CDR3 runs to 13 residues. The CDR3 DNA follows: TGTGCCAGCAGTTATGGGGTCTCCTACGAGCAGTACTTC. Translation: CASSYGVSYEQYF.

This clonotype occurred many times. V gene TRBV7-2 combines with J gene TRBJ1-1; the match to TRBD1 covers 7 bases. V trimming: 3 bases; J trimming: 1 base; junction bases outside the gene matches: 5. The CDR3 is 15 residues long. Germline CDR1 is SGHTA and CDR2 is FQGNSA. The CDR3, as DNA: TGTGCCAGCAGCTTGACAGGGTTGTCGAACACTGAAGCTTTCTTT. Its protein product is CASSLTGLSNTEAFF.

The chain couples TRBV7-6 to TRBJ2-2; D is possibly TRBD2 (5 bases). In germline, CDR1 is SGHVS, CDR2 FNYEAQ. V shed 7 bases and J shed 0 bases, with 15 bases lying between them. The CDR3 length is 16 residues. The CDR3 loop reads CASISGGAANTGELFF. Here the CDR3 DNA reads TGTGCCAGCATCAGTGGAGGAGCCGCGAACACCGGGGAGCTGTTTTTT.

Many counts were recorded for this clonotype. J is TRBJ2-2 and V is TRBV5-1, with D perhaps TRBD1 (6 bases). The CDR3 is 15 residues long. Deletions cut 3 bases from V and 2 bases from J, with 11 bases between. Germline V gene data show CDR1 as SGHRS and CDR2 as YFSETQ. CDR3 DNA sequence: TGCGCCAGCAGCTCTGGGACAATTAACACCGGGGAGCTGTTTTTT. This codes for CASSSGTINTGELFF.

The table lists this clonotype with many counts. The CDR3 loop is CASSYGTGLQETQYF. Here the CDR3 DNA reads TGTGCCAGCAGTTACGGGACAGGGCTCCAAGAGACCCAGTACTTC. The chain has TRBV6-6 and TRBJ2-5, with 9 bases fitting TRBD1. The germline V gene encodes CDR1 MNHNY and CDR2 SVGAGI (reference sequence). Germline trimming cut 2 bases from V and 1 base from J; bases unmatched to any gene: 2. The CDR3 totals 15 residues.

At least ten counts were recorded for this clonotype. The chain joins TRBV9 to TRBJ2-7; 9 nucleotides agree with TRBD2. This CDR3 spans 15 amino acids. In germline, CDR1 is SGDLS, CDR2 YYNGEE. After removal of 4 bases from V and 2 bases from J, the junction contained 7 bases not matched to a gene. The CDR3 region is CASSPGAGGTYEQYF. CDR3 nucleotide sequence: TGTGCCAGCAGCCCGGGAGCGGGAGGAACCTACGAGCAGTACTTC. Full variable domain (outside the CDR3, taken from reference TRBV9 and TRBJ2-7): DSGVTQTPKHLITATGQRVTLRCSPRSGDLSVYWYQQSLDQGLQFLIQYYNGEERAKGNILERFSAQQFPDLHSELNLSSLELGDSALYFCASSPGAGGTYEQYFGPGTRLTVT.

In this sample, this clonotype turned up many times. This chain links TRBV11-2 with TRBJ2-5; D not resolved. Germline assignment: CDR1 SGHAT and CDR2 FQNNGV. The CDR3 covers 15 residues. The V gene lost 5 bases and the J gene lost 0 bases, with 13 bases spanning the gap. CDR3 sequence (DNA): TGTGCCAGCAGCACCCGTACAGTGTACCAAGAGACCCAGTACTTC. Its translation: CASSTRTVYQETQYF.

With regard to this clonotype: A junction boundary mismatches the germline segment, possibly from a read error. The J gene is TRBJ2-3, the V gene TRBV11-1; 9 bases align to TRBD1. CDR1 is SGHAT, CDR2 FQDESV, per germline (reference sequence). The CDR3 is 15 residues long. The CDR3 protein is CASSSGQGSTNTQYF. CDR3 nucleotides: TGTGCCAGCAGCTCTGGACAGGGGTCCACAAATACGCAGTATTTT.

The J gene is TRBJ2-3, the V gene TRBV9; TRBD2 matches 16 bases. The germline V gene encodes CDR1 SGDLS and CDR2 YYNGEE. The CDR3 loop spans 20 amino acids. The ends lost 7 bases at V and 3 bases at J; junction bases unmatched: 17. This CDR3 is CASSDRGPGLAGGWTDTQYF. The CDR3 DNA follows: TGTGCCAGCTCGGACAGGGGACCGGGACTAGCGGGAGGGTGGACAGATACGCAGTATTTT.

This clonotype was recorded many times. V is TRBV27 and J is TRBJ1-1; 12 bases line up with TRBD1. After removal of 3 bases from V and 4 bases from J, the junction contained 15 bases not matched to a gene. This CDR3 spans 19 amino acids. Germline V gives CDR1 MNHEY, CDR2 SMNVEV (reference sequence). The chain's CDR3 is CASSFRPPGQGAAGTEAFF. As DNA, the CDR3 is TGTGCCAGCAGTTTCCGCCCTCCGGGACAGGGGGCGGCTGGCACTGAAGCTTTCTTT.

As for this clonotype: This sequence may be a read error, since a much larger clone differs from it by one base. The chain recombines TRBV20-1 with TRBJ2-7; no clear D gene. The DNA matches TRBJ2-1 better at its end, which makes the J call doubtful. The CDR3 consists of 11 residues. Germline V gene data show CDR1 as DFQATT and CDR2 as SNEGSKA (reference sequence). CDR3 sequence reads: CSARHYYEQFF. The CDR3 coding sequence is TGCAGTGCTAGACATTACTACGAGCAGTTCTTC.

Concerning this clonotype: With a much larger clone just one base away, this may be a read error. The chain joins TRBV3-1 to TRBJ1-3; 7 nucleotides agree with TRBD1. Germline CDR1 and CDR2: LGHDT and YNNKEL (reference sequence). The CDR3 runs to 15 residues. V was clipped by 4 bases and J by 4 bases; unmatched bases: 7. The CDR3 protein is CASSLSTGFGNTIYF. The CDR3 region has the DNA TGTGCCAGCAGCCTCTCGACAGGGTTCGGAAACACCATATATTTT.

This clonotype has at least ten counts. The chain employs TRBV5-6 and TRBJ2-7; D remains ambiguous. Germline CDR1 reads SGHDT; CDR2 reads YYEEEE. The V end lost 0 bases, the J end lost 3 bases, and 4 bases lay between the germline ends. The CDR3 is 12 amino acids. CDR3 loop: CASSLAFYEQYF. CDR3 bases: TGTGCCAGCAGCTTGGCCTTCTACGAGCAGTACTTC.

This clonotype has more than one count but fewer than ten. The V and J genes are TRBV6-2 or TRBV6-3 and TRBJ1-5; possible D gene TRBD1, 6 bases. V gave up 6 bases and J gave up 0 bases, with 15 bases separating them. Germline V gene data show CDR1 as MNHEY and CDR2 as SVGEGT. This CDR3 has 16 residues. The CDR3 protein is CASSNRATISNQPQHF. CDR3 nucleotide sequence: TGTGCCAGCAGCAACAGGGCGACAATTAGCAATCAGCCCCAGCATTTT.

The chain links TRBV7-6 to TRBJ2-1; 9 nucleotides align to TRBD1. Unmatched junction bases numbered 8, after V lost 6 bases and J lost 5 bases. The CDR3 has 15 residues. Looked up from germline, CDR1 is SGHVS and CDR2 is FNYEAQ. Written as DNA, the CDR3 is TGTGCCAGCAGTAACCGGGACAGGGAGCACAATGAGCAGTTCTTC. This sequence encodes CASSNRDREHNEQFF. Complete variable domain (other parts from reference TRBV7-6 and TRBJ2-1): GAGVSQSPRYKVTKRGQDVALRCDPISGHVSLYWYRQALGQGPEFLTYFNYEAQQDKSGLPNDRFSAERPEGSISTLTIQRTEQRDSAMYRCASSNRDREHNEQFFGPGTRLTVL.